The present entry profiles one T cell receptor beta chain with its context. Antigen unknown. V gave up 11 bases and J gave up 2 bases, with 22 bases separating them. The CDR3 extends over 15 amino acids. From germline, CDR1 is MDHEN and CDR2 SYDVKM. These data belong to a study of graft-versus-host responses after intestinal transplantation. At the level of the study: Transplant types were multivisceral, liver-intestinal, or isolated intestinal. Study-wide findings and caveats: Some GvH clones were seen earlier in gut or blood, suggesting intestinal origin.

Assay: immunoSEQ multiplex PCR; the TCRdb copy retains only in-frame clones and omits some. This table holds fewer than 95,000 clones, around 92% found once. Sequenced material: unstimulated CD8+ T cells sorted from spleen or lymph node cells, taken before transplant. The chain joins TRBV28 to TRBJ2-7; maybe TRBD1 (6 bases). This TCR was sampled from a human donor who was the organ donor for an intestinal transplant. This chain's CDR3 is CAAAGRQAPPYEQYF. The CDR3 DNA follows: TGTGCCGCTGCTGGGCGACAGGCACCTCCCTACGAGCAGTACTTC.